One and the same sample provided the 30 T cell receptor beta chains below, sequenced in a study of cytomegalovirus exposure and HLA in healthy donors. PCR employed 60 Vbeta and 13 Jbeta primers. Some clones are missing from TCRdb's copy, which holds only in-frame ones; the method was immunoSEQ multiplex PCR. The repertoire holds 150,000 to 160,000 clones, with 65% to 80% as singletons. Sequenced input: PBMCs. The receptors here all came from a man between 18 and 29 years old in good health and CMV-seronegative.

The CDR3 DNA reads as TGCGCCAGCAGCTTGGGGACTTTAGCGGGGGCCACAGATACGCAGTATTTT. Translating gives CASSLGTLAGATDTQYF. The genes are TRBV5-1 and TRBJ2-3, with TRBD2 matching 9 bases. Germline CDR1 SGHRS, CDR2 YFSETQ. With 0 bases clipped from V and 2 bases from J, the junction kept 7 bases outside the gene matches. CDR3 length: 17 residues.

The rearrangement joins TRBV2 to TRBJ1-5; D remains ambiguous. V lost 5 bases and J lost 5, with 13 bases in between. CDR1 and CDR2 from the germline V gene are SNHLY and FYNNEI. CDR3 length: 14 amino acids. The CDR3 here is CASSSGSLYQPQHF. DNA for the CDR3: TGTGCCAGCAGTTCCGGGAGCCTTTATCAGCCCCAGCATTTT.

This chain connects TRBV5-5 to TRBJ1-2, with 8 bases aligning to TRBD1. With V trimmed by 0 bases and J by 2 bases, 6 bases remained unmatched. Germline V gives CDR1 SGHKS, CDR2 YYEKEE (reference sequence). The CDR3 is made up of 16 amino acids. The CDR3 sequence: CASSLGTGRTNYGYTF. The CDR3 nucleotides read TGTGCCAGCAGCTTGGGGACAGGGAGGACGAACTATGGCTACACCTTC. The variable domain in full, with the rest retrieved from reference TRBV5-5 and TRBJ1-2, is DAGVTQSPTHLIKTRGQQVTLRCSPISGHKSVSWYQQVLGQGPQFIFQYYEKEERGRGNFPDRFSARQFPNYSSELNVNALLLGDSALYLCASSLGTGRTNYGYTFGSGTRLTVV.

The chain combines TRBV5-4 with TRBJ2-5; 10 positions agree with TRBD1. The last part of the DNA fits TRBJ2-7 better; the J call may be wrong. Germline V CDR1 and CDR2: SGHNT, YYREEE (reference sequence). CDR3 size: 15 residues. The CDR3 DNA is TGTGCCAGCAGCATAGGGACAGGGGCGGCCTACGAGCAGTACTTC. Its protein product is CASSIGTGAAYEQYF.

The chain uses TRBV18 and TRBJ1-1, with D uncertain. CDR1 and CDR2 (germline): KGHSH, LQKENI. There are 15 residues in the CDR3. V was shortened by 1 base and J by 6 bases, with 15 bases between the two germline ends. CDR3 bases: TGTGCCAGCTCACCACAAGCGGTCAAAGGAGCTGAAGCTTTCTTT. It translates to CASSPQAVKGAEAFF. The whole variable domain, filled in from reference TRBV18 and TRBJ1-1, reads NAGVMQNPRHLVRRRGQEARLRCSPMKGHSHVYWYRQLPEEGLKFMVYLQKENIIDESGMPKERFSAEFPKEGPSILRIQQVVRGDSAAYFCASSPQAVKGAEAFFGQGTRLTVV.

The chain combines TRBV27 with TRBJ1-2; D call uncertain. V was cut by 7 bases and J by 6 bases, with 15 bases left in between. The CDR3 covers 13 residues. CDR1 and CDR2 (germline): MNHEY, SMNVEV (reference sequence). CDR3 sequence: CASKAAFPHGYTF. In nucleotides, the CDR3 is TGTGCCAGCAAGGCGGCATTCCCCCATGGCTACACCTTC.

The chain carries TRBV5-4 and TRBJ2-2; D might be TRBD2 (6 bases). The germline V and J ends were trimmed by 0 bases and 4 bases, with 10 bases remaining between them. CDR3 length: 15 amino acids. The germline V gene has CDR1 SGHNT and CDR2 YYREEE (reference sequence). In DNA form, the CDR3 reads TGTGCCAGCAGCTTGGCCGGCGGGATCACCGGGGAGCTGTTTTTT. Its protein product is CASSLAGGITGELFF.

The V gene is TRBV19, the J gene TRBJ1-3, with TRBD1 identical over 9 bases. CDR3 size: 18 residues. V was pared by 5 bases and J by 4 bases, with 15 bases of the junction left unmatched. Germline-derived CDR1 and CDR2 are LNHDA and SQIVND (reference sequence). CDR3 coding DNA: TGTGCCAGTAGTCCATGGAGGGGGGACAGGGATCCGGGAAACACCATATATTTT. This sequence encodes CASSPWRGDRDPGNTIYF.

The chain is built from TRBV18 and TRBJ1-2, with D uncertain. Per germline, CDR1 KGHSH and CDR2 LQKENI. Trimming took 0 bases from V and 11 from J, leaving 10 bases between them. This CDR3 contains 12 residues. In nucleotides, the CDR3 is TGTGCCAGCTCACCACCGCTAGGGAGGTACACCTTC. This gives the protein CASSPPLGRYTF.

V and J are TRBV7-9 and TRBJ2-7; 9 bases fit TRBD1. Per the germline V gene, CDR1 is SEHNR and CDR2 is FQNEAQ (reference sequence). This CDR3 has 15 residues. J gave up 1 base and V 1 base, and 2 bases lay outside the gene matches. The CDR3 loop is CASSLGQGESYEQYV. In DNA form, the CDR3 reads TGTGCCAGCAGCTTAGGACAGGGGGAATCCTACGAGCAGTACGTC.

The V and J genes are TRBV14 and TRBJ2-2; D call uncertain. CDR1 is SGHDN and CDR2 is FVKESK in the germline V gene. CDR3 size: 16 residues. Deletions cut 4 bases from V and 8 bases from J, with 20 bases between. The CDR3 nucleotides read TGTGCCAGCAGCCGCACAATTGACACCGTTTCGGGGGAGCTGTTTTTT. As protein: CASSRTIDTVSGELFF.

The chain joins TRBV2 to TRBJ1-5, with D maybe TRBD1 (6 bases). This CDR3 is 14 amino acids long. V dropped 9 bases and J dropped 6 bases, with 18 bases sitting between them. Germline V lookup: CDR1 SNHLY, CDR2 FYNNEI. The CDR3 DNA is TGTGCCAGGTTCAGGGGCCAGGGGTCTCAGCCCCAGCATTTT. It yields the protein CARFRGQGSQPQHF.

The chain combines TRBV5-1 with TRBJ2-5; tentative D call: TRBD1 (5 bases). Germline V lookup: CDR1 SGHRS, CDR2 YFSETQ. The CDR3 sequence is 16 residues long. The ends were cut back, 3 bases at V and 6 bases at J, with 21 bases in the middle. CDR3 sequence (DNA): TGCGCCAGCAGCTCGGGTGGGGTTGGGGCCGCGAAGACCCAGTACTTC. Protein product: CASSSGGVGAAKTQYF.

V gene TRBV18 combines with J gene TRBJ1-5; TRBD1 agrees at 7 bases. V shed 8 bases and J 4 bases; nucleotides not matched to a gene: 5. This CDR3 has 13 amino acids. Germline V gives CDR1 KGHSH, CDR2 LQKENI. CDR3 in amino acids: CASSDRENQPQHF. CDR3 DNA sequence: TGTGCCAGCAGCGACAGGGAGAATCAGCCCCAGCATTTT. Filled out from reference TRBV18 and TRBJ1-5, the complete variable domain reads NAGVMQNPRHLVRRRGQEARLRCSPMKGHSHVYWYRQLPEEGLKFMVYLQKENIIDESGMPKERFSAEFPKEGPSILRIQQVVRGDSAAYFCASSDRENQPQHFGDGTRLSIL.

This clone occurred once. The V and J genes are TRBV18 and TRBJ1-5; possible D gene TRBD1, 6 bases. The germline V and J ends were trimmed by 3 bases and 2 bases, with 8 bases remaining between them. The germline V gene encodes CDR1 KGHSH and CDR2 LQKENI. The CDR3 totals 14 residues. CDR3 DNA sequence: TGTGCCAGCTCACCTGAGGGGGGCAATCAGCCCCAGCATTTT. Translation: CASSPEGGNQPQHF.

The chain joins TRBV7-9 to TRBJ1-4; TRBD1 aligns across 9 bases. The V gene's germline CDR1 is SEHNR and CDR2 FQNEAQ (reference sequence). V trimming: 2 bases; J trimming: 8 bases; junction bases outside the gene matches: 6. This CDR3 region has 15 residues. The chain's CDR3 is CASSLYGTGQEKLFF. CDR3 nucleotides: TGTGCCAGCAGCTTATACGGGACAGGGCAAGAAAAACTGTTTTTT.

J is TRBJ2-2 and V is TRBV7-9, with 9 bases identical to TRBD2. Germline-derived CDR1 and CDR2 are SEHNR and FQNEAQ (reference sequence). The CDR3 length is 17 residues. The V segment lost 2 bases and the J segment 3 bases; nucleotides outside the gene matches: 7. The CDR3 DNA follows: TGTGCCAGCAGCTTATACCAGCGGGGGGAGTACACCGGGGAGCTGTTTTTT. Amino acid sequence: CASSLYQRGEYTGELFF.

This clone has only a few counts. This CDR3 is CASSFRILTGTKNIQYF. The CDR3 coding sequence is TGTGCCAGCAGCTTCCGGATCCTGACAGGAACAAAAAACATTCAGTACTTC. This chain uses TRBV11-2 with TRBJ2-4; TRBD1 is a possible D gene (6 bases). Looked up from germline, CDR1 is SGHAT and CDR2 is FQNNGV. The CDR3 consists of 17 residues. Trimming pared 3 bases from V and 4 bases from J, leaving 19 bases between.

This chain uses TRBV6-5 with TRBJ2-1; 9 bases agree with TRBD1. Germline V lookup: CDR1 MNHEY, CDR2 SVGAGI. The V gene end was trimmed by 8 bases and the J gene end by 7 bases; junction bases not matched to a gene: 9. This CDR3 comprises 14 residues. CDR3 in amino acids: CASHRQGDGNEQFF. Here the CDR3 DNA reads TGTGCCAGCCACCGACAGGGGGATGGGAATGAGCAGTTCTTC.

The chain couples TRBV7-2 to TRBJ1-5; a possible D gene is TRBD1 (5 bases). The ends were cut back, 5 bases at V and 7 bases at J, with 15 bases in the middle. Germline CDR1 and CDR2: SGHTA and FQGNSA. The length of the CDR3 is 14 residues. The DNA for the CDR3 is TGTGCCAGCAGCCTAGTCCAGGGCCACCAGCCCCAGCATTTT. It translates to CASSLVQGHQPQHF.

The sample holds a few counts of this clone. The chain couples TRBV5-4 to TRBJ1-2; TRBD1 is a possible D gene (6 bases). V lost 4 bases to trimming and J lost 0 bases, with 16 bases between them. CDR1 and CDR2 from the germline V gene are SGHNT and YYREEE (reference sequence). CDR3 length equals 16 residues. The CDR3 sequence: CASSPSQGLANYGYTF. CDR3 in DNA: TGTGCCAGCAGCCCTTCTCAGGGGTTAGCTAACTATGGCTACACCTTC.

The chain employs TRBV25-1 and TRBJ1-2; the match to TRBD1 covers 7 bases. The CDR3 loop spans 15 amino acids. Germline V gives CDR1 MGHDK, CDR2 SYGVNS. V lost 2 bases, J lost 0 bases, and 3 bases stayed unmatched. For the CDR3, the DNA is TGTGCCAGCAGTGAAGGGGACAGAGCTAACTATGGCTACACCTTC. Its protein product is CASSEGDRANYGYTF.

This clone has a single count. The CDR3 bases are TGTGCCAGCAGTCGAATAGCGACAAATTCACCCCTCCACTTT. Translated: CASSRIATNSPLHF. V and J are TRBV28 and TRBJ1-6; D is uncertain. The CDR3 totals 14 residues. The germline V and J ends were trimmed by 5 bases and 7 bases, with 12 bases remaining between them. Germline V gene lookup returns CDR1 MDHEN and CDR2 SYDVKM.

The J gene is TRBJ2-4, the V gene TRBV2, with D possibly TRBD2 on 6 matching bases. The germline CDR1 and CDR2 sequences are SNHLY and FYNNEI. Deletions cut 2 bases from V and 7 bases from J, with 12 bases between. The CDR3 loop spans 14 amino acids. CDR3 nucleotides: TGTGCCAGCAGTGAAACTAGCCAGTCTAACATTCAGTACTTC. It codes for CASSETSQSNIQYF.

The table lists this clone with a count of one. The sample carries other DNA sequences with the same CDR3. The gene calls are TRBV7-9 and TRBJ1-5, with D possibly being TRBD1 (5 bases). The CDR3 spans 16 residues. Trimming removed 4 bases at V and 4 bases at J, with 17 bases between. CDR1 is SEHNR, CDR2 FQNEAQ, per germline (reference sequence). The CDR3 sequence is CASSSLSDSLNQPQHF. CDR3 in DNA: TGTGCCAGCAGCTCCCTTTCAGACAGTCTAAATCAGCCCCAGCATTTT.

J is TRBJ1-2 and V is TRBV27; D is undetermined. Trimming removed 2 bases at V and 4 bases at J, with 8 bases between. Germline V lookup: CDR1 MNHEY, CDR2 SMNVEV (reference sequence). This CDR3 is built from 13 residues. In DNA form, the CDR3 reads TGTGCCAGCAGTTTAACGGGGATCTATGGCTACACCTTC. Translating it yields CASSLTGIYGYTF.

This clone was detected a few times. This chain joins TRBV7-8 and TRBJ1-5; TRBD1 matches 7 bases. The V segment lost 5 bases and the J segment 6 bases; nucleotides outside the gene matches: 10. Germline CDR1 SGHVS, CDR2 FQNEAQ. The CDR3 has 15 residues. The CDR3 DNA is TGTGCCAGCAGCCCAGGGGGAACCAGGGCTCAGCCCCAGCATTTT. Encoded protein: CASSPGGTRAQPQHF. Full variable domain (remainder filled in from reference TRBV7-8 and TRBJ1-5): GAGVSQSPRYKVAKRGQDVALRCDPISGHVSLFWYQQALGQGPEFLTYFQNEAQLDKSGLPSDRFFAERPEGSVSTLKIQRTQQEDSAVYLCASSPGGTRAQPQHFGDGTRLSIL.

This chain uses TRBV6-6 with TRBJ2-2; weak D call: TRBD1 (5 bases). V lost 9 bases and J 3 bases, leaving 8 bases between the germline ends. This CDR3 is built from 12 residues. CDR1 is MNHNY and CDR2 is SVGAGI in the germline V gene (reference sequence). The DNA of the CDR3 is TGTGCCAGTCAGGGTGACACCGGGGAGCTGTTTTTT. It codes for CASQGDTGELFF.

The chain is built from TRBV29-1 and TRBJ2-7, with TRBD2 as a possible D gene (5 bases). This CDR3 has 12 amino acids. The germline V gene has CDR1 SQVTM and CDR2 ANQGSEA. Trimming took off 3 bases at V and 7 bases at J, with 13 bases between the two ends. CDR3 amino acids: CSVETLPGEQYV. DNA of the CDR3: TGCAGCGTTGAGACTTTACCGGGGGAGCAGTACGTC.

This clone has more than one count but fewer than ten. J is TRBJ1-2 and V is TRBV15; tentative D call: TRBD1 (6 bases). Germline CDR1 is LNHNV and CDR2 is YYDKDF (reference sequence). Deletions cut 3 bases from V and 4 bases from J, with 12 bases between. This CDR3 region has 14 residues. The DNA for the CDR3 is TGTGCCACCAGCAGTTTTAGACAGGCCTATGGCTACACCTTC. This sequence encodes CATSSFRQAYGYTF. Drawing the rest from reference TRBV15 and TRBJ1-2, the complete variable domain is DAMVIQNPRYQVTQFGKPVTLSCSQTLNHNVMYWYQQKSSQAPKLLFHYYDKDFNNEADTPDNFQSRRPNTSFCFLDIRSPGLGDTAMYLCATSSFRQAYGYTFGSGTRLTVV.